The 25 T cell receptor beta chains below were found in one sample sequenced in a study of T cells in localized non-small cell lung cancer. TCRdb's table, derived via immunoSEQ multiplex PCR, lists solely in-frame clones and lacks some. The repertoire holds around 64,000 clones, around 81% seen once, with approximately 4.5% in the top ten. Sequenced material: PBMCs, taken before any cancer treatment. Receptors were obtained from a man aged 40-75 years with stage II lung adenocarcinoma.

The gene calls are TRBV5-1 and TRBJ1-4, with 7 bases fitting TRBD1. The V and J ends lost 4 bases and 6 bases, in that order; junction bases with no gene match: 6. The germline V gene has CDR1 SGHRS and CDR2 YFSETQ. There are 14 residues in the CDR3. The CDR3 DNA reads TGCGCCAGCAGCATTGGACAGGTCTATGAAAAACTGTTTTTT. As protein: CASSIGQVYEKLFF.

The chain joins TRBV6-6 to TRBJ1-5, with D perhaps TRBD1 (6 bases). There are 14 residues in the CDR3. The germline V gene encodes CDR1 MNHNY and CDR2 SVGAGI (reference sequence). Trimming shortened V by 0 bases and J by 8 bases, and 11 bases separated the two germline ends. In DNA form, the CDR3 reads TGTGCCAGCAGTTACTCGGCAGGGGCAGAGCCCCAGCATTTT. It specifies CASSYSAGAEPQHF.

This clone has a handful of counts. This chain connects TRBV19 to TRBJ1-2; 7 bases agree with TRBD1. The V and J ends lost 9 bases and 8 bases, in that order; junction bases with no gene match: 12. This CDR3 spans 13 amino acids. Looked up from germline, CDR1 is LNHDA and CDR2 is SQIVND (reference sequence). The CDR3 region is CASFLTGTEGYTF. The DNA of the CDR3 is TGTGCCAGCTTTCTGACAGGGACTGAGGGCTACACCTTC. Full variable domain (missing parts from reference TRBV19 and TRBJ1-2): DGGITQSPKYLFRKEGQNVTLSCEQNLNHDAMYWYRQDPGQGLRLIYYSQIVNDFQKGDIAEGYSVSREKKESFPLTVTSAQKNPTAFYLCASFLTGTEGYTFGSGTRLTVV.

The rearrangement joins TRBV18 to TRBJ2-7; 8 bases match TRBD1. The CDR3 has 12 amino acids. Germline V gene data show CDR1 as KGHSH and CDR2 as LQKENI. Trimming cost V 8 bases and J 6 bases; bases outside gene matches: 6. In DNA form, the CDR3 reads TGTGCCAGCCGGCAGGGGGCTGGCGAGCAGTACTTC. This translates into CASRQGAGEQYF.

The V and J genes are TRBV11-3 and TRBJ2-7; D call uncertain. Deletions cut 4 bases from V and 4 bases from J, with 11 bases between. Per the germline V gene, CDR1 is SGHNT and CDR2 is YENEEA. This CDR3 comprises 13 residues. CDR3 nucleotides: TGTGCCAGCAGCTCATTCTCCGGTTACGAGCAGTACTTC. Amino acid sequence: CASSSFSGYEQYF. The variable domain in full, with the rest retrieved from reference TRBV11-3 and TRBJ2-7, is EAGVVQSPRYKIIEKKQPVAFWCNPISGHNTLYWYLQNLGQGPELLIRYENEEAVDDSQLPKDRFSAERLKGVDSTLKIQPAELGDSAVYLCASSSFSGYEQYFGPGTRLTVT.

This chain joins TRBV5-1 and TRBJ1-3; 9 bases agree with TRBD1. Trimming removed 1 base from V and 3 bases from J; junction bases left unmatched: 5. This CDR3 has 16 amino acids. Germline V gene sequence: CDR1 SGHRS, CDR2 YFSETQ. In DNA form, the CDR3 reads TGCGCCAGCAGCTTGTCGTCGGGACAGGGTGGAAACACCATATATTTT. This codes for CASSLSSGQGGNTIYF.

This clone was recorded only once. CDR3 loop: CASSQDLRRGSEAFF. CDR3 DNA: TGTGCCAGCAGCCAAGACCTGAGAAGGGGCTCGGAAGCTTTCTTT. The chain uses TRBV14 and TRBJ1-1; D possibly corresponds to TRBD1 (5 bases). Trimming pared 0 bases from V and 8 bases from J, leaving 16 bases between. Per the germline V gene, CDR1 is SGHDN and CDR2 is FVKESK. This CDR3 contains 15 residues.

Points on this clone: The junction departs from germline at one end; a sequencing error may be responsible. The chain recombines TRBV11-2 with TRBJ1-1; D uncertain. The CDR3 runs 14 residues. Per germline, CDR1 SGHAT and CDR2 FQNNGV. The CDR3 sequence: CASSPLAGNAEAFF. The CDR3 bases are TGTGCCAGCAGCCCCTTGGCGGGGAACGCTGAAGCTTTCTTT. Combining the CDR3 with reference TRBV11-2 and TRBJ1-1 gives the whole variable domain EAGVAQSPRYKIIEKRQSVAFWCNPISGHATLYWYQQILGQGPKLLIQFQNNGVVDDSQLPKDRFSAERLKGVDSTLKIQPAKLEDSAVYLCASSPLAGNAEAFFGQGTRLTVV.

Concerning this clone: This specimen includes other DNA sequences encoding the same CDR3. This chain links TRBV29-1 with TRBJ1-5; maybe TRBD1 (5 bases). This CDR3 has 13 residues. Per the germline V gene, CDR1 is SQVTM and CDR2 is ANQGSEA. V was cut by 4 bases and J by 2 bases, with 9 bases left in between. CDR3 DNA sequence: TGCAGCGTTGGGCAGGGTGGCAATCAGCCCCAGCATTTT. Its protein product is CSVGQGGNQPQHF.

The chain has TRBV30 and TRBJ1-4; 10 nucleotides match TRBD1. CDR3 size: 16 residues. V lost 3 bases and J lost 6; bases outside the gene matches: 10. The germline V gene has CDR1 GTSNPN and CDR2 SVGIG (reference sequence). CDR3 nucleotides: TGTGCCTGGAGGGCAAGAATGGGGACAGGGGATGAAAAACTGTTTTTT. Protein: CAWRARMGTGDEKLFF.

This clone was recorded a few times. This chain joins TRBV18 and TRBJ1-5; unclear D gene. The CDR3 totals 12 residues. Trimming pared 6 bases from V and 6 bases from J, leaving 9 bases between. Germline V CDR1 and CDR2: KGHSH, LQKENI. In DNA, the CDR3 is TGTGCCAGCTCCCCCTCCGGTCAGCCCCAGCATTTT. Its translation is CASSPSGQPQHF.

J is TRBJ1-4 and V is TRBV2; D is undetermined. The CDR3 contains 14 residues. Germline V gene sequence: CDR1 SNHLY, CDR2 FYNNEI. V lost 7 bases and J lost 7, with 16 bases in between. The CDR3 DNA is TGTGCCAGCAAGGGAGGGTTGGCCTTTGAAAAACTGTTTTTT. The encoded protein is CASKGGLAFEKLFF.

The rearrangement links TRBV5-1 to TRBJ1-5, with 8 bases identical to TRBD1. The CDR3 is made up of 19 amino acids. V was pared by 4 bases and J by 1 base, with 16 bases of the junction left unmatched. CDR1 and CDR2 from the germline V gene are SGHRS and YFSETQ. CDR3 coding DNA: TGCGCCAGCAGCCTAGATAGGACAGGGTTGGCTCTAAGCAATCAGCCCCAGCATTTT. It specifies CASSLDRTGLALSNQPQHF.

Points on this clone: A junction boundary mismatches the germline segment, possibly from a read error. Other DNA variants within this sample encode the same CDR3. V gene TRBV7-7 combines with J gene TRBJ2-5; D may be TRBD2 (5 bases). Germline CDR1 is SSHAT and CDR2 is FNYEAQ (reference sequence). The CDR3 consists of 15 residues. The DNA of the CDR3 is TGTGCTAGCAGCTCCGGGCGGGTATTCCAAGAGACCCAGTACTTC. It yields the protein CASSSGRVFQETQYF.

This chain links TRBV21-1 with TRBJ2-5; TRBD2 is taken as the D call from the table, unchecked against the DNA. TRBV21-1 has pseudogene status. This CDR3 is 17 amino acids long. The CDR3 spells CASSPLQPGEIGETQYF. CDR3 DNA: TGTGCCAGCAGTCCTCTGCAGCCCGGGGAGATAGGAGAGACCCAGTACTTC.

This clone came up a few times. The chain has TRBV4-3 and TRBJ1-1; D unresolved. This CDR3 has 15 residues. V was cut by 0 bases and J by 0 bases, with 8 bases left in between. Germline V CDR1 and CDR2: LGHNA, YSLEER. CDR3 loop: CASSQDLGVNTEAFF. The CDR3 nucleotides are TGCGCCAGCAGCCAAGATCTTGGAGTGAACACTGAAGCTTTCTTT.

The J gene is TRBJ2-1, the V gene TRBV19; TRBD1 agrees at 10 bases. The V and J ends lost 3 bases and 9 bases, in that order; junction bases with no gene match: 8. The CDR3 spans 15 residues. The V gene's germline CDR1 is LNHDA and CDR2 SQIVND (reference sequence). The CDR3 region is CASSIQGQGFSEQFF. CDR3 bases: TGTGCCAGTAGTATCCAGGGACAGGGGTTCAGTGAGCAGTTCTTC.

The gene calls are TRBV6-1 and TRBJ2-7; D is unclear. Per germline, CDR1 MNHNS and CDR2 SASEGT. The CDR3 is made up of 12 amino acids. V was trimmed by 6 bases and J by 2 bases, leaving 8 bases between them. CDR3 residues: CASRTVPYEQYF. CDR3 in DNA: TGTGCCAGCAGGACGGTACCCTACGAGCAGTACTTC.

The rearrangement links TRBV6-6 to TRBJ2-7; D remains unclear. There are 15 residues in the CDR3. The ends were cut back, 0 bases at V and 3 bases at J, with 12 bases in the middle. The V gene's germline CDR1 is MNHNY and CDR2 SVGAGI (reference sequence). The DNA for the CDR3 is TGTGCCAGCAGTTACTCGGCGCCTAACATCTACGAGCAGTACTTC. This translates into CASSYSAPNIYEQYF.

The rearrangement links TRBV6-1 to TRBJ2-1; D unresolved. The V and J ends lost 6 bases and 12 bases respectively, with 15 bases between them. The CDR3 covers 12 residues. The germline V gene encodes CDR1 MNHNS and CDR2 SASEGT. The CDR3 sequence is CASSSEDLWQFF. CDR3 DNA sequence: TGTGCCAGCAGCTCCGAAGACTTGTGGCAGTTCTTC.

V and J are TRBV6-5 and TRBJ1-2; 8 nucleotides line up with TRBD1. Germline-derived CDR1 and CDR2 are MNHEY and SVGAGI. Unmatched junction bases numbered 8, after V lost 4 bases and J lost 4 bases. CDR3 size: 15 residues. The CDR3 loop is CASSSDRGRVYGYTF. CDR3 bases: TGTGCCAGCAGTTCCGACAGGGGCCGAGTCTATGGCTACACCTTC.

This clone has only a few counts. J is TRBJ2-7 and V is TRBV27; TRBD1 matches at 9 bases. This CDR3 has 15 amino acids. Trimming removed 5 bases from V and 3 bases from J; junction bases left unmatched: 8. Germline V gene data show CDR1 as MNHEY and CDR2 as SMNVEV (reference sequence). The CDR3: CASSVTGQGGYEQYF. The CDR3 coding sequence is TGTGCCAGCAGTGTCACGGGACAGGGCGGCTACGAGCAGTACTTC.

The sample holds a few counts of this clone. This chain links TRBV7-2 with TRBJ2-1, with D possibly being TRBD2 (6 bases). Trimming took 3 bases from V and 7 from J, leaving 28 bases between them. From germline, CDR1 is SGHTA and CDR2 FQGNSA. The CDR3 runs to 19 residues. Here the CDR3 DNA reads TGTGCCAGCAGCTTTAATAGGGCAGGCCTTAGCGGTTGGGGGAATGAGCAGTTCTTC. This encodes CASSFNRAGLSGWGNEQFF.

The gene calls are TRBV27 and TRBJ1-1, with D unresolved. In germline, CDR1 is MNHEY, CDR2 SMNVEV (reference sequence). The CDR3 spans 14 residues. Deletions cut 6 bases from V and 4 bases from J, with 15 bases between. For the CDR3, the DNA is TGTGCCAGCAGCCAAAAAGGCTGGGGCACTGAAGCTTTCTTT. This sequence encodes CASSQKGWGTEAFF.

The chain is built from TRBV7-9 and TRBJ1-2; 7 bases map to TRBD1. After removal of 1 base from V and 4 bases from J, the junction contained 0 bases not matched to a gene. Per germline, CDR1 SEHNR and CDR2 FQNEAQ (reference sequence). There are 13 residues in the CDR3. Here the CDR3 reads CASSLGTGYGYTF. In nucleotides, the CDR3 is TGTGCCAGCAGCTTAGGGACAGGCTATGGCTACACCTTC.